This TCR beta chain was sequenced in a study of neoadjuvant anti-PD-1 for oral cavity cancer. Study summary: Before surgery, most patients got three to four biweekly 3 mg/kg nivolumab doses.

The CDR3 spans 16 residues. With V trimmed by 2 bases and J by 0 bases, 6 bases remained unmatched. Germline-derived CDR1 and CDR2 are SGHAT and FQNNGV. The protocol was immunoSEQ multiplex PCR, while the TCRdb copy is restricted to in-frame clones and leaves out a portion. The table records roughly 46,000 clones, 65% to 80% of them present only once. Sample time point: after neoadjuvant nivolumab, at surgical resection. Stage II-IVA oral cavity squamous cell carcinoma was new and untreated by systemic or radiation therapy. This clone appeared a few times. Its antigen is unidentified. Study-level results: Higher pretreatment blood Treg/Th17 ratios correlated with higher pretreatment blood and lower post-treatment tumor TCRbeta clonality. Only three patients per response group were TCR-analyzed; validation needed.

The chain joins TRBV11-2 to TRBJ1-1, with TRBD1 matching 7 bases. The starting material was PBMCs, obtained after nivolumab (anti-PD-1) treatment. The clonotype originates from a person between 40 and 85 years old with oral cavity squamous cell carcinoma. CDR3 sequence (DNA): TGTGCCAGCAGCTTAAGGGGGCTGGGGATGAACACTGAAGCTTTCTTT. It specifies CASSLRGLGMNTEAFF.